What follows are 20 T cell receptor beta chains derived from one specimen sequenced in a study of cytomegalovirus exposure and HLA in healthy donors. Generated by immunoSEQ multiplex PCR, the TCRdb table keeps only in-frame clones and is missing some. The table shows about 330,000 clones, with about nine tenths occurring only once. Sequenced input: PBMCs. These receptors were obtained from a young woman in good health and CMV-seronegative.

The chain uses TRBV4-3 and TRBJ1-4; 7 nucleotides agree with TRBD1. CDR3 size: 17 residues. The germline gives CDR1 LGHNA, CDR2 YSLEER. V was pared by 2 bases and J by 2 bases, with 8 bases of the junction left unmatched. Here the CDR3 DNA reads TGCGCCAGCAGCCAATCAACAGGGGAGAGGACTAATGAAAAACTGTTTTTT. This codes for CASSQSTGERTNEKLFF.

J is TRBJ2-7 and V is TRBV27; the match to TRBD2 covers 11 bases. Germline V CDR1 and CDR2: MNHEY, SMNVEV (reference sequence). V was clipped by 7 bases and J by 5 bases; unmatched bases: 16. This CDR3 region has 17 residues. CDR3 nucleotides: TGTGCCAGCACCTCAATTTTAGCGGGAGGGCCGCTAAACGAGCAGTACTTC. Translated, it gives CASTSILAGGPLNEQYF.

The rearrangement uses TRBV29-1 and TRBJ1-1; D gene uncertain. The V gene's germline CDR1 is SQVTM and CDR2 ANQGSEA. The CDR3 consists of 12 residues. V shed 7 bases and J shed 1 base, with 10 bases lying between them. DNA for the CDR3: TGCAGCGGCGGACGGGAGAACACTGAAGCTTTCTTT. Amino acids: CSGGRENTEAFF.

The chain recombines TRBV5-1 with TRBJ2-3, with D tentatively TRBD2 (6 bases). CDR3 size: 15 residues. V gave up 1 base and J gave up 3 bases, with 12 bases separating them. The germline V gene encodes CDR1 SGHRS and CDR2 YFSETQ. This chain's CDR3 is CASSLSGTGTDTQYF. For the CDR3, the DNA is TGCGCCAGCAGCTTGTCTGGGACTGGTACAGATACGCAGTATTTT. The full variable domain, its missing parts supplied by reference TRBV5-1 and TRBJ2-3, is KAGVTQTPRYLIKTRGQQVTLSCSPISGHRSVSWYQQTPGQGLQFLFEYFSETQRNKGNFPGRFSGRQFSNSRSEMNVSTLELGDSALYLCASSLSGTGTDTQYFGPGTRLTVL.

The rearrangement links TRBV5-5 to TRBJ1-2, with unresolved D. Trimming pared 4 bases from V and 2 bases from J, leaving 12 bases between. The CDR3 is 14 residues long. CDR1 and CDR2 (germline): SGHKS, YYEKEE (reference sequence). In DNA form, the CDR3 reads TGTGCCAGCAGCGCGGCCTCGGTCAACTATGGCTACACCTTC. As protein: CASSAASVNYGYTF.

This chain joins TRBV5-1 and TRBJ1-1; the match to TRBD1 covers 9 bases. After removal of 4 bases from V and 1 base from J, the junction contained 8 bases not matched to a gene. CDR1 and CDR2 from the germline V gene are SGHRS and YFSETQ. The CDR3 is 16 amino acids. CDR3 region: CASSLQGQGTNTEAFF. In DNA form, the CDR3 reads TGCGCCAGCAGCCTCCAGGGACAGGGCACGAACACTGAAGCTTTCTTT. The full variable domain, completed using reference TRBV5-1 and TRBJ1-1, is KAGVTQTPRYLIKTRGQQVTLSCSPISGHRSVSWYQQTPGQGLQFLFEYFSETQRNKGNFPGRFSGRQFSNSRSEMNVSTLELGDSALYLCASSLQGQGTNTEAFFGQGTRLTVV.

This rearrangement joins TRBV28 to TRBJ2-4; 7 nucleotides agree with TRBD1. The CDR3 totals 14 residues. V was pared by 5 bases and J by 6 bases, with 7 bases of the junction left unmatched. Germline CDR1 is MDHEN and CDR2 is SYDVKM. DNA of the CDR3: TGTGCCAGCAGTCAGACAGGGCCCGGAAACATTCAGTACTTC. Amino acid sequence: CASSQTGPGNIQYF.

This chain connects TRBV7-2 to TRBJ2-3; D not certain. The CDR3 has 18 amino acids. Germline V lookup: CDR1 SGHTA, CDR2 FQGNSA. V was cut by 0 bases and J by 1 base, with 17 bases left in between. CDR3 sequence (DNA): TGTGCCAGCAGCTTAGCGTCCTATCGAGGCAGACGCACAGATACGCAGTATTTT. Protein: CASSLASYRGRRTDTQYF.

The chain recombines TRBV27 with TRBJ2-3; TRBD2 agrees at 10 bases. The ends lost 5 bases at V and 2 bases at J; junction bases unmatched: 7. The germline CDR1 and CDR2 sequences are MNHEY and SMNVEV (reference sequence). The CDR3 runs 16 residues. The CDR3 nucleotides read TGTGCCAGCAGTCCGCCGGGACTAGCGAACACAGATACGCAGTATTTT. Translated, it gives CASSPPGLANTDTQYF.

CDR3 amino acids: CASSLSLMDTQYF. CDR3 nucleotides: TGTGCCAGCAGCTTATCCCTAATGGATACGCAGTATTTT. The J gene is TRBJ2-3, the V gene TRBV11-3; D not resolved. This CDR3 spans 13 amino acids. The germline V gene encodes CDR1 SGHNT and CDR2 YENEEA. V gave up 2 bases and J gave up 6 bases, with 9 bases separating them.

The chain is built from TRBV4-1 and TRBJ2-7; 7 bases map to TRBD2. V gave up 1 base and J gave up 4 bases; unmatched junction bases: 4. The CDR3 has 14 amino acids. Germline V CDR1 and CDR2: MGHRA, YSYEKL. The CDR3 protein is CASSQGVAGYEQYF. CDR3 nucleotides: TGCGCCAGCAGCCAAGGTGTAGCGGGTTACGAGCAGTACTTC.

V and J are TRBV4-1 and TRBJ1-5; perhaps TRBD1 as D (5 bases). The ends were cut back, 0 bases at V and 8 bases at J, with 14 bases in the middle. The CDR3 contains 15 residues. The germline V gene encodes CDR1 MGHRA and CDR2 YSYEKL. This CDR3 reads CASSQDSGGYEPQHF. CDR3 nucleotides: TGCGCCAGCAGCCAAGATTCCGGGGGATATGAGCCCCAGCATTTT.

This clone was recorded only once. The chain is built from TRBV5-1 and TRBJ2-3, with 12 bases lining up with TRBD2. Trimming removed 0 bases from V and 3 bases from J; junction bases left unmatched: 5. This CDR3 comprises 17 residues. The germline CDR1 and CDR2 sequences are SGHRS and YFSETQ. This CDR3 is CASSLAFLAGGTDTQYF. CDR3 sequence (DNA): TGCGCCAGCAGCTTGGCCTTCCTAGCGGGAGGGACAGATACGCAGTATTTT.

The rearrangement links TRBV27 to TRBJ2-7; TRBD2 matches 14 bases. Trimming took 5 bases from V and 0 from J; bases not matched to a gene: 9. The CDR3 is 18 amino acids. Germline lookup yields CDR1 MNHEY and CDR2 SMNVEV (reference sequence). This CDR3 reads CASSPQTSGRASSYEQYF. The CDR3 DNA reads TGTGCCAGCAGTCCTCAGACTAGCGGGAGGGCCAGCTCCTACGAGCAGTACTTC.

The CDR3 DNA sequence: TGTGCCAGTAGTATCCCCGGAGGGCTCAATGAGCAGTTCTTC. Encoded protein: CASSIPGGLNEQFF. The chain links TRBV19 to TRBJ2-1; tentatively, D is TRBD2 (6 bases). The V end was cut by 3 bases, the J end by 6 bases, with 12 bases between. Per the germline V gene, CDR1 is LNHDA and CDR2 is SQIVND (reference sequence). The CDR3 covers 14 residues.

V gene TRBV2 combines with J gene TRBJ2-2; maybe TRBD2 (5 bases). Germline V gene data show CDR1 as SNHLY and CDR2 as FYNNEI. The germline V and J ends were trimmed by 4 bases and 6 bases, with 15 bases remaining between them. This CDR3 spans 15 amino acids. CDR3 sequence: CASSVGAGTPGELFF. CDR3 sequence (DNA): TGTGCCAGCAGTGTGGGAGCAGGTACCCCCGGGGAGCTGTTTTTT.

Only one count was recorded for this clone. The gene calls are TRBV2 and TRBJ1-3; TRBD1 might be the D (6 bases). The CDR3 extends over 14 amino acids. Germline V gene lookup returns CDR1 SNHLY and CDR2 FYNNEI. V dropped 8 bases and J dropped 3 bases, with 14 bases sitting between them. The CDR3 here is CASQRGASGNTIYF. The CDR3 nucleotides read TGTGCCAGCCAACGGGGGGCGAGTGGAAACACCATATATTTT.

The V gene is TRBV5-6, the J gene TRBJ1-3; possibly TRBD1 for D (5 bases). The ends were cut back, 4 bases at V and 0 bases at J, with 8 bases in the middle. This CDR3 region has 14 residues. Germline CDR1 SGHDT, CDR2 YYEEEE. The CDR3 DNA is TGTGCCAGCAGCCGACAGAGCTCTGGAAACACCATATATTTT. This sequence encodes CASSRQSSGNTIYF. The variable domain in full, with the rest retrieved from reference TRBV5-6 and TRBJ1-3, is DAGVTQSPTHLIKTRGQQVTLRCSPKSGHDTVSWYQQALGQGPQFIFQYYEEEERQRGNFPDRFSGHQFPNYSSELNVNALLLGDSALYLCASSRQSSGNTIYFGEGSWLTVV.

This rearrangement joins TRBV7-6 to TRBJ2-7; the match to TRBD2 covers 7 bases. Germline V CDR1 and CDR2: SGHVS, FNYEAQ. This CDR3 comprises 15 residues. After removal of 0 bases from V and 3 bases from J, the junction contained 5 bases not matched to a gene. The chain's CDR3 is CASSLAGGNDYEQYF. CDR3 coding DNA: TGTGCCAGCAGCTTAGCGGGGGGGAACGACTACGAGCAGTACTTC.

This clone is categorized as medium-sized. CDR3 amino acids: CASSYSMEGQPQHF. CDR3 in DNA: TGTGCCAGCAGTTACTCGATGGAGGGACAGCCCCAGCATTTT. The chain carries TRBV6-5 and TRBJ1-5; D gene ambiguous. The CDR3 length is 14 residues. Per germline, CDR1 MNHEY and CDR2 SVGAGI. V lost 0 bases and J 7 bases, leaving 10 bases between the germline ends.